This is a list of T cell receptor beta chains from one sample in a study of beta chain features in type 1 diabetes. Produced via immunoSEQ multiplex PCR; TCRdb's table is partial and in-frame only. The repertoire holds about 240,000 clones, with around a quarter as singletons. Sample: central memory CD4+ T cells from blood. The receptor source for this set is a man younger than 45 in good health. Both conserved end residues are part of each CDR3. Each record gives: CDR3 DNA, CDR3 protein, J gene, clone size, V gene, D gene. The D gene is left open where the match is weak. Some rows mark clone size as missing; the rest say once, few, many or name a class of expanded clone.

CDR3 DNA: TGTGCCTGGAGTGTACCCCCAGGCGACACTGAAGCTTTCTTT; CDR3 protein: CAWSVPPGDTEAFF; J gene: TRBJ1-1; clone size: NA; V gene: TRBV30; D gene: NA
CDR3 DNA: TGTGCCAGCAGCCCCGGGCCAATCAATGAGCAGTTCTTC; CDR3 protein: CASSPGPINEQFF; J gene: TRBJ2-1; clone size: few; V gene: TRBV7-6; D gene: NA
CDR3 DNA: TGCAGCGTTGGGTGGGACTATGGCTACACCTTC; CDR3 protein: CSVGWDYGYTF; J gene: TRBJ1-2; clone size: NA; V gene: TRBV29-1; D gene: NA
CDR3 DNA: TGTGCCAGCAGCACGAGGACAGAAGGAGAGACCCAGTACTTC; CDR3 protein: CASSTRTEGETQYF; J gene: TRBJ2-5; clone size: few; V gene: TRBV7-2; D gene: NA
CDR3 DNA: TGTGCCATCAGTGACGGGAGCGAGACCGGGGAGCTGTTTTTT; CDR3 protein: CAISDGSETGELFF; J gene: TRBJ2-2; clone size: NA; V gene: TRBV10-3; D gene: NA
CDR3 DNA: TGTGCCAGCAGTTCACGCCGGGACGGGGGACAAGAGACCCAGTACTTC; CDR3 protein: CASSSRRDGGQETQYF; J gene: TRBJ2-5; clone size: NA; V gene: TRBV28; D gene: NA
CDR3 DNA: TGTGCCAGCAGCTCGGGAGGGGCAAGGGGCTACGAGCAGTACTTC; CDR3 protein: CASSSGGARGYEQYF; J gene: TRBJ2-7; clone size: NA; V gene: TRBV5-4; D gene: TRBD2
CDR3 DNA: TGCGCCAGCAGCGAAGGACAGAACTACGAGCAGTACTTC; CDR3 protein: CASSEGQNYEQYF; J gene: TRBJ2-7; clone size: NA; V gene: TRBV4-1; D gene: NA
CDR3 DNA: TGTGCCAGCAGTTTAGGGCAGGCCATCTCCTACGAGCAGTACTTC; CDR3 protein: CASSLGQAISYEQYF; J gene: TRBJ2-7; clone size: NA; V gene: TRBV28; D gene: NA
CDR3 DNA: TGCGCCAGCAGTGATACGGACAGCCGGGCTTTCTTT; CDR3 protein: CASSDTDSRAFF; J gene: TRBJ1-1; clone size: few; V gene: TRBV10-1; D gene: NA
CDR3 DNA: TGTGCCAGCAGCTTAGGGCAGGGTACGGGGGAGACCCAGTACTTC; CDR3 protein: CASSLGQGTGETQYF; J gene: TRBJ2-5; clone size: NA; V gene: TRBV7-2; D gene: NA
CDR3 DNA: TGTGCCAGCAGCTTGTTGGTGAGGGGCGCTAGCTCCTACAATGAGCAGTTCTTC; CDR3 protein: CASSLLVRGASSYNEQFF; J gene: TRBJ2-1; clone size: few; V gene: TRBV5-6; D gene: NA
CDR3 DNA: TGTGCCAGTTTTTCTCTCTCCTACGAGCAGTACTTC; CDR3 protein: CASFSLSYEQYF; J gene: TRBJ2-7; clone size: NA; V gene: TRBV6-5; D gene: NA
CDR3 DNA: TGTGCCAGCAGTGCGACTGGGAGGGCCGGAGAGACCCAGTACTTC; CDR3 protein: CASSATGRAGETQYF; J gene: TRBJ2-5; clone size: NA; V gene: TRBV6-5; D gene: TRBD2
CDR3 DNA: TGCGCCAGCAGTCACCCGGGACTAGCGGGGGAACAAGAGACCCAGTACTTC; CDR3 protein: CASSHPGLAGEQETQYF; J gene: TRBJ2-5; clone size: few; V gene: TRBV23-1; D gene: TRBD2
CDR3 DNA: TGTGCCAGCAGCCCCTCAGGGGGCTCTGGAAACACCATATATTTT; CDR3 protein: CASSPSGGSGNTIYF; J gene: TRBJ1-3; clone size: few; V gene: TRBV7-2; D gene: TRBD1
CDR3 DNA: TGTGCCAGCAGCAATTCTCCGGGGACTCCGAACACTGAAGCTTTCTTT; CDR3 protein: CASSNSPGTPNTEAFF; J gene: TRBJ1-1; clone size: few; V gene: TRBV27; D gene: NA
CDR3 DNA: TGTGCCAGCAGGCGTGACAGGGTTGGCTACACCTTC; CDR3 protein: CASRRDRVGYTF; J gene: TRBJ1-2; clone size: NA; V gene: TRBV7-2; D gene: TRBD1
CDR3 DNA: TGTGCCAGCAGCGAGACTAGCGGGAGGGAGACCCAGTACTTC; CDR3 protein: CASSETSGRETQYF; J gene: TRBJ2-5; clone size: NA; V gene: TRBV2; D gene: TRBD2
CDR3 DNA: TGTGCCTGGACGACAGGTTCTGCATATGGCTACACCTTC; CDR3 protein: CAWTTGSAYGYTF; J gene: TRBJ1-2; clone size: few; V gene: TRBV30; D gene: NA
CDR3 DNA: TGTGCCTGGAGTAATGGCGGGGGCACAGATACGCAGTATTTT; CDR3 protein: CAWSNGGGTDTQYF; J gene: TRBJ2-3; clone size: NA; V gene: TRBV30; D gene: NA
CDR3 DNA: TGTGCCAGCAGGGGGACAGCGGGGCTCGGTGGGACCCAGTACTTC; CDR3 protein: CASRGTAGLGGTQYF; J gene: TRBJ2-5; clone size: few; V gene: TRBV2; D gene: NA
CDR3 DNA: TGTGCCAGCAGTGGGGACTGGGGAGATACGCAGTATTTT; CDR3 protein: CASSGDWGDTQYF; J gene: TRBJ2-3; clone size: NA; V gene: TRBV6-4; D gene: NA
CDR3 DNA: TGTGCCAGCATGAGGGAAGTGGATTCACCCCTCCACTTT; CDR3 protein: CASMREVDSPLHF; J gene: TRBJ1-6; clone size: NA; V gene: TRBV2; D gene: NA
CDR3 DNA: TGCGCCAGCAGCCTAGGGACTAGCGGCAACCAAGAGACCCAGTACTTC; CDR3 protein: CASSLGTSGNQETQYF; J gene: TRBJ2-5; clone size: NA; V gene: TRBV5-1; D gene: TRBD2
CDR3 DNA: TGCAGCGCTGGATACGGGGACGGCTACACCTTC; CDR3 protein: CSAGYGDGYTF; J gene: TRBJ1-2; clone size: few; V gene: TRBV29-1; D gene: NA
CDR3 DNA: TGTGCCTGGAGCCCCGTAGGAGAGACCCAGTACTTC; CDR3 protein: CAWSPVGETQYF; J gene: TRBJ2-5; clone size: NA; V gene: TRBV30; D gene: NA
CDR3 DNA: TGTGCCACTTTCTCCGGCCGCAGTATTAAAGAGACCCAGTACTTC; CDR3 protein: CATFSGRSIKETQYF; J gene: TRBJ2-5; clone size: many; V gene: TRBV28; D gene: NA
CDR3 DNA: TGTGCCAGCAGCCCGCAGGGTCGCGACACCGGGGAGCTGTTTTTT; CDR3 protein: CASSPQGRDTGELFF; J gene: TRBJ2-2; clone size: NA; V gene: TRBV7-9; D gene: NA
CDR3 DNA: TGCGCCAGCAGCCCCGCCCAACCGGGCCCGAACACTGAAGCTTTCTTT; CDR3 protein: CASSPAQPGPNTEAFF; J gene: TRBJ1-1; clone size: NA; V gene: TRBV5-1; D gene: NA
CDR3 DNA: TGCAGCGTTGTAGACGGAGCCACTGAAGCTTTCTTT; CDR3 protein: CSVVDGATEAFF; J gene: TRBJ1-1; clone size: NA; V gene: TRBV29-1; D gene: NA
CDR3 DNA: TGTGCCACCCAACAGGGTATGAACACTGAAGCTTTCTTT; CDR3 protein: CATQQGMNTEAFF; J gene: TRBJ1-1; clone size: few; V gene: TRBV7-9; D gene: NA
CDR3 DNA: TGCAGCGTTGTTTCTGCTAGCGGGAGTAATGAGCAGTTCTTC; CDR3 protein: CSVVSASGSNEQFF; J gene: TRBJ2-1; clone size: NA; V gene: TRBV29-1; D gene: TRBD2
CDR3 DNA: TGTGCCTGGAAGGCTAACGGGCCTGAGCAGTTCTTC; CDR3 protein: CAWKANGPEQFF; J gene: TRBJ2-1; clone size: NA; V gene: TRBV30; D gene: NA
CDR3 DNA: TGTGCCAGCAGTACTCGGGCGGTGTTAAGTGAGCAGTTCTTC; CDR3 protein: CASSTRAVLSEQFF; J gene: TRBJ2-1; clone size: few; V gene: TRBV11-2; D gene: NA
CDR3 DNA: TGTGCCAGCAGCCCCCAGGGAGATACGCAGTATTTT; CDR3 protein: CASSPQGDTQYF; J gene: TRBJ2-3; clone size: NA; V gene: TRBV7-2; D gene: NA
CDR3 DNA: TGTGCCAGCAGCTTGGAACCCGGAGGGGCAGATACGCAGTATTTT; CDR3 protein: CASSLEPGGADTQYF; J gene: TRBJ2-3; clone size: NA; V gene: TRBV5-6; D gene: NA
CDR3 DNA: TGTGCCAGCAGCCGCCCGCGGCCTCGGACAGGGGTAGCCAAAAACATTCAGTACTTC; CDR3 protein: CASSRPRPRTGVAKNIQYF; J gene: TRBJ2-4; clone size: NA; V gene: TRBV11-2; D gene: TRBD1
CDR3 DNA: TGTGCCAGCAACCAGGCGGGACAGCGGAACACCGGGGAGCTGTTTTTT; CDR3 protein: CASNQAGQRNTGELFF; J gene: TRBJ2-2; clone size: NA; V gene: TRBV7-9; D gene: NA
CDR3 DNA: TGCGCCAGCAGCCAAGGAGTATGGGGGGCCCCAGATACGCAGTATTTT; CDR3 protein: CASSQGVWGAPDTQYF; J gene: TRBJ2-3; clone size: NA; V gene: TRBV4-3; D gene: NA
CDR3 DNA: TGTGCCAGCTCCCCCCAGCGGGGAAACATTCAGTACTTC; CDR3 protein: CASSPQRGNIQYF; J gene: TRBJ2-4; clone size: many; V gene: TRBV18; D gene: TRBD2
CDR3 DNA: TGTGCCAGCTCACCCACCCTAGCGGGGGGGGGCGAGCAGTACTTC; CDR3 protein: CASSPTLAGGGEQYF; J gene: TRBJ2-7; clone size: few; V gene: TRBV18; D gene: TRBD2
CDR3 DNA: TGCAGTGCCAACCCGGGGACAGGGGCCCACTACACCTTC; CDR3 protein: CSANPGTGAHYTF; J gene: TRBJ1-2; clone size: NA; V gene: TRBV29-1; D gene: TRBD1
CDR3 DNA: TGTGCCAGCAGCTTAGGATCGACAGCCCAAGAGACCCAGTACTTC; CDR3 protein: CASSLGSTAQETQYF; J gene: TRBJ2-5; clone size: NA; V gene: TRBV7-2; D gene: NA
CDR3 DNA: TGTGCCAGCAGCCTGGGTCGCAAGATAGCGGGCGTCTCCTACAATGAGCAGTTCTTC; CDR3 protein: CASSLGRKIAGVSYNEQFF; J gene: TRBJ2-1; clone size: NA; V gene: TRBV7-9; D gene: TRBD2
CDR3 DNA: TGTGCCAGCAGCGTTCGACAGGGCACCGGGGAGCTGTTTTTT; CDR3 protein: CASSVRQGTGELFF; J gene: TRBJ2-2; clone size: few; V gene: TRBV7-2; D gene: TRBD1
CDR3 DNA: TGTGCCAGCAGGGCGCTGTATGATACGCAGTATTTT; CDR3 protein: CASRALYDTQYF; J gene: TRBJ2-3; clone size: NA; V gene: TRBV27; D gene: NA
CDR3 DNA: TGTGCCAGCAGCAACCGGGCGGGACAGGAAAACATTCAGTACTTC; CDR3 protein: CASSNRAGQENIQYF; J gene: TRBJ2-4; clone size: NA; V gene: TRBV7-2; D gene: TRBD1
CDR3 DNA: TGTGCCAGCAGCCCGGGTGGGGGAGATACGCAGTATTTT; CDR3 protein: CASSPGGGDTQYF; J gene: TRBJ2-3; clone size: NA; V gene: TRBV7-2; D gene: NA
CDR3 DNA: TGTGCCAGCAGTAAGGAGGGCGGGACAGATACGCAGTATTTT; CDR3 protein: CASSKEGGTDTQYF; J gene: TRBJ2-3; clone size: many; V gene: TRBV11-2; D gene: NA
CDR3 DNA: TGTGCCAGCAACAGGAACAATCAGCCCCAGCATTTT; CDR3 protein: CASNRNNQPQHF; J gene: TRBJ1-5; clone size: NA; V gene: TRBV25-1; D gene: NA
CDR3 DNA: TGCAGCGTTAGGCAGGGGGCATGGGAGACCCAGTACTTC; CDR3 protein: CSVRQGAWETQYF; J gene: TRBJ2-5; clone size: few; V gene: TRBV29-1; D gene: TRBD1
CDR3 DNA: TGTGCCAGCAGCTTGTCTTCGACAGTGAACACTGAAGCTTTCTTT; CDR3 protein: CASSLSSTVNTEAFF; J gene: TRBJ1-1; clone size: once; V gene: TRBV11-2; D gene: NA
CDR3 DNA: TGTGCCAGCAGCTTAGGCTCGGGAGTTAGCTCCTACAATGAGCAGTTCTTC; CDR3 protein: CASSLGSGVSSYNEQFF; J gene: TRBJ2-1; clone size: NA; V gene: TRBV13; D gene: NA
CDR3 DNA: TGTGCCAGCAACTCTCGCCAAGGGAACACTGAAGCTTTCTTT; CDR3 protein: CASNSRQGNTEAFF; J gene: TRBJ1-1; clone size: few; V gene: TRBV25-1; D gene: NA
CDR3 DNA: TGTGCCAGCAGCTTTGGGACTAGCGGAACCTACGAGCAGTACTTC; CDR3 protein: CASSFGTSGTYEQYF; J gene: TRBJ2-7; clone size: few; V gene: TRBV5-4; D gene: TRBD2
CDR3 DNA: TGTGCCAGCATCCTCGGACTAGCCACCACAGATACGCAGTATTTT; CDR3 protein: CASILGLATTDTQYF; J gene: TRBJ2-3; clone size: NA; V gene: TRBV6-5; D gene: TRBD2
CDR3 DNA: TGTGCCTGGAGCGCCTGGACAGGGTCGCAGCCCCAGCATTTT; CDR3 protein: CAWSAWTGSQPQHF; J gene: TRBJ1-5; clone size: few; V gene: TRBV30; D gene: TRBD1